A selection of T cell receptor beta chains follows, all from one sample in a study of cytomegalovirus exposure and HLA in healthy donors. The protocol was immunoSEQ multiplex PCR, while the TCRdb copy is restricted to in-frame clones and leaves out a portion. The sample records roughly 90,000 clones, approximately 80% being singletons. The specimen was PBMCs. The receptors originated from a man aged 18 to 29 in good health and CMV-seronegative. CDR3s include the opening cysteine and the closing phenylalanine or tryptophan. A D gene is named only where the DNA matches it firmly. Clone size is given for some rows only: seen once, a few or many times, or a class if the clone is expanded.

d_call j_call cdr3_length v_call clone_size cdr3_nt cdr3_aa
TRBD2 TRBJ2-3 13 TRBV10-3 once TGTGCCAGACTAGCGGGACCCACAGATACGCAGTATTTT CARLAGPTDTQYF
. TRBJ1-1 16 TRBV4-2 . TGTGCCAGCCCCCGATACCACAGGGACACGAACACTGAAGCTTTCTTT CASPRYHRDTNTEAFF
TRBD1 TRBJ2-1 17 TRBV27 few TGTGCCAGCAGAAGGGACGGGGACAGCTCGACCTACAATGAGCAGTTCTTC CASRRDGDSSTYNEQFF
TRBD1 TRBJ2-3 15 TRBV19 once TGTGCCAGTAGTGCCGGGACAGGGTTTCGAGATACGCAGTATTTT CASSAGTGFRDTQYF
TRBD2 TRBJ2-1 14 TRBV18 once TGTGCCAGCTCACTAGTTAGCGGGGATGGAGAGCAGTTCTTC CASSLVSGDGEQFF
. TRBJ2-5 13 TRBV5-4 . TGTGCCAGCAGCTTGGGCGGGGAAGAGACCCAGTACTTC CASSLGGEETQYF
TRBD1 TRBJ1-2 13 TRBV5-6 . TGTGCCAGCAGCTGGGGACAGGGAGATGGCTACACCTTC CASSWGQGDGYTF
TRBD2 TRBJ2-3 18 TRBV4-1 . TGCGCCAGCAGCCAAGAAGGAGATAGCGGGGGGGCCACAGATACGCAGTATTTT CASSQEGDSGGATDTQYF
TRBD1 TRBJ2-1 16 TRBV7-3 . TGTGCCAGCAGCCCCCACATGGACAGGTCCTACAATGAGCAGTTCTTC CASSPHMDRSYNEQFF
TRBD1 TRBJ1-2 18 TRBV7-9 . TGTGCCAGCAGCTTATTCCGGGCAGGGGGCCTAGAGGAATATGGCTACACCTTC CASSLFRAGGLEEYGYTF
TRBD1 TRBJ1-2 15 TRBV6-1 . TGTGCCACTCTCACAGGGGGACAGGGGTTCGATGGCTACACCTTC CATLTGGQGFDGYTF
TRBD2 TRBJ2-7 18 TRBV19 few TGTGCCAGTAGTATAGGAGTAGGCTCGCGGGGGGTAAGTAACGAGCAGTACTTC CASSIGVGSRGVSNEQYF
. TRBJ2-3 13 TRBV6-1 . TGTGCCAGCAGCCTACAGGGAACAGATACGCAGTATTTT CASSLQGTDTQYF
TRBD2 TRBJ2-3 15 TRBV7-3 . TGTGCCAGCAGCCGGACTAGCGGGGGATCAGATACGCAGTATTTT CASSRTSGGSDTQYF
. TRBJ1-2 11 TRBV6-6 . TGTGCCAGCAGGGGGGAGGGTGGCTACACCTTC CASRGEGGYTF
TRBD1 TRBJ2-1 12 TRBV6-1 few TGTGCCAGCAGAGACCCGGGACAGGGCCAGTTCTTC CASRDPGQGQFF
. TRBJ2-1 17 TRBV7-2 . TGTGCCAGCAGCCCTCGCTGGGCTACCGTGATAGCGAATGAGCAGTTCTTC CASSPRWATVIANEQFF
TRBD1 TRBJ1-5 13 TRBV6-1 . TGTGCCAGCAGTGGGGACAGGAATCAGCCCCAGCATTTT CASSGDRNQPQHF
TRBD2 TRBJ2-7 17 TRBV5-1 . TGCGCCAGCAGCTTGGATGTTCTAGCGGGGTGGAAGTACGAGCAGTACTTC CASSLDVLAGWKYEQYF
TRBD1 TRBJ2-1 15 TRBV6-1 . TGTGCCAGCAGAGCCAGGACAGGCTCCTACAATGAGCAGTTCTTC CASRARTGSYNEQFF
. TRBJ1-1 15 TRBV29-1 . TGCAGCGCCGTCGGGGGTCCCAGGGTTGGGACTGAAGCTTTCTTT CSAVGGPRVGTEAFF
. TRBJ2-7 13 TRBV4-1 . TGCGCCAGCAGCCAAGTCCGAGACTACGAGCAGTACTTC CASSQVRDYEQYF
TRBD2 TRBJ2-1 19 TRBV19 . TGTGCCAGTAGTCACCCGACTAGCGGGGGGGGGAGCTCCTACAATGAGCAGTTCTTC CASSHPTSGGGSSYNEQFF
TRBD1 TRBJ1-6 14 TRBV4-1 . TGCGCCAGCAGTCGGGACAGGGCTAATTCACCCCTCCACTTT CASSRDRANSPLHF
TRBD1 TRBJ1-2 16 TRBV5-7 . TGTGCCAGCAGCTACCCCACAGGGGTCGCTAACTATGGCTACACCTTC CASSYPTGVANYGYTF
TRBD1 TRBJ1-1 14 TRBV9 . TGTGCCAGCAGCCTCGACAGGGAGAACACTGAAGCTTTCTTT CASSLDRENTEAFF
TRBD1 TRBJ1-1 14 TRBV7-9 . TGTGCCAGCAGCCTGGGACAGGAGAACACTGAAGCTTTCTTT CASSLGQENTEAFF
. TRBJ1-2 15 TRBV19 once TGTGCCAGTAGTATCCGACAGGCAACTTTCTATGGCTACACCTTC CASSIRQATFYGYTF
. TRBJ1-2 14 TRBV5-4 . TGTGCCAGCAGCGCACAGACAGTTAACTATGGCTACACCTTC CASSAQTVNYGYTF
. TRBJ2-1 13 TRBV2 once TGTGCCAGCAGGGTGGACACTTACAATGAGCAGTTCTTC CASRVDTYNEQFF
. TRBJ2-5 15 TRBV5-8 . TGTGCCAGCAGCTTGGGTCAGTGGTACCAAGAGACCCAGTACTTC CASSLGQWYQETQYF
TRBD2 TRBJ2-7 16 TRBV4-1 . TGCGCCAGCAGCAAATCTAGCGGGGGGGCGGCCTACGAGCAGTACTTC CASSKSSGGAAYEQYF
. TRBJ1-1 14 TRBV2 . TGTGCCAGCAGTGAACTCATACTGGTCACTGAAGCTTTCTTT CASSELILVTEAFF
. TRBJ1-2 12 TRBV29-1 . TGCAGCGTTGAGGGGACATACTATGGCTACACCTTC CSVEGTYYGYTF
TRBD1 TRBJ2-7 16 TRBV5-8 . TGTGCCAGCAGCCCCCCGACGACAGGGGGATCGTACGAGCAGTACTTC CASSPPTTGGSYEQYF
TRBD1 TRBJ2-7 13 TRBV6-1 . TGTGCCAGCAGTGAGTCGACAGGGAACGAGCAGTACTTC CASSESTGNEQYF
TRBD1 TRBJ2-1 15 TRBV10-1 . TGCGCCAGCAGTGAAACAGGGGCAGGGGGAAATGAGCAGTTCTTC CASSETGAGGNEQFF
. TRBJ1-2 15 TRBV2 . TGTGCCAGCAGTGCTCGGACTTATGCTAACTATGGCTACACCTTC CASSARTYANYGYTF
. TRBJ1-1 14 TRBV19 . TGTGCCAGTAGTCTACGACAGGATGGAACTGAAGCTTTCTTT CASSLRQDGTEAFF
TRBD1 TRBJ1-1 18 TRBV4-1 . TGCGCCAGCAGCCAAGCCTCGACAGGGGGGCCAAAAACCACTGAAGCTTTCTTT CASSQASTGGPKTTEAFF
. TRBJ2-7 11 TRBV6-5 few TGTGCCAGCAGTTACGGTCACGAGCAGTACTTC CASSYGHEQYF
. TRBJ2-7 13 TRBV30 few TGTGCCTGGAGTGTCGCCCTCTCCTACGAGCAGTACTTC CAWSVALSYEQYF
TRBD1 TRBJ1-4 13 TRBV30 . TGTGCCTGGAGTAGGACAGGGGCTGAAAAACTGTTTTTT CAWSRTGAEKLFF
TRBD1 TRBJ1-2 15 TRBV4-2 . TGTGCCAGCAGCCAAAAGGGGACAGGGCCCTATGGCTACACCTTC CASSQKGTGPYGYTF
. TRBJ2-7 15 TRBV10-3 . TGTGCCATCAGTGAGTCCCCGGGTTTAGGCTACGAGCAGTACTTC CAISESPGLGYEQYF
. TRBJ1-1 15 TRBV6-5 . TGTGCCAGCAGGGCAGGGGCTGGGATGAACACTGAAGCTTTCTTT CASRAGAGMNTEAFF
. TRBJ2-2 14 TRBV15 . TGTGCCACCAGCAGAGTCGGTAACACCGGGGAGCTGCTTTTT CATSRVGNTGELLF
. TRBJ1-5 13 TRBV29-1 . TGCAGCGTTCAACAGGAACTCAATCAGCCCCAGCATTTT CSVQQELNQPQHF
TRBD2 TRBJ2-7 13 TRBV19 few TGTGCCAGTAGTCTAGCGGGTCGCTACGAGCAGTACTTC CASSLAGRYEQYF
. TRBJ2-1 15 TRBV18 . TGTGCCAGCTCACTCGCGGGTTCCACCTACAATGAGCAGTTCTTC CASSLAGSTYNEQFF
. TRBJ2-5 13 TRBV7-7 . TGTGCTAGCAGCACAGGGCGCCAAGAGACCCAGTACTTC CASSTGRQETQYF
TRBD1 TRBJ1-2 15 TRBV10-2 . TGCGCCAGCAGTGAATTCGAGGGGGCGCAGGATGGCTACACCTTC CASSEFEGAQDGYTF
TRBD2 TRBJ2-3 16 TRBV7-3 once TGTGCCAGCAGCCCAAACCGCGGGGGGGTCGCAGATACGCAGTATTTT CASSPNRGGVADTQYF
. TRBJ2-3 13 TRBV7-7 . TGTGCCAGCTCTCAGGAGGGTGTAGATACGCAGTATTTT CASSQEGVDTQYF
TRBD1 TRBJ1-1 15 TRBV5-1 . TGCGCCAGCAGCTTGGGTCAGGGGGCAAGGACTGAAGCTTTCTTT CASSLGQGARTEAFF
. TRBJ2-2 14 TRBV5-1 . TGCGCCAGCAGCCCGGGGGTGAACACCGGGGAGCTGTTTTTT CASSPGVNTGELFF
TRBD1 TRBJ2-1 16 TRBV28 few TGTGCCAGCAACCTAGGGGGACAGGGGGCGAGGGATGAGCAGTTCTTC CASNLGGQGARDEQFF
. TRBJ2-7 14 TRBV5-1 . TGCGCCAGCAGCTTAAGTACAGTTCGTTACGAGCAGTACTTC CASSLSTVRYEQYF